This T cell receptor beta chain was captured by sequencing in a study of beta chain features in type 1 diabetes. V was clipped by 3 bases and J by 3 bases; unmatched bases: 4. The CDR3 covers 14 residues. Germline CDR1 LNHDA, CDR2 SQIVND (reference sequence). cDNA synthesis used the whole RNA isolate, giving expressed TCRB sequences. Method: immunoSEQ multiplex PCR; TCRdb's copy keeps in-frame clones and lacks some. The table includes approximately 250,000 clones, roughly 17% detected once. About this clone itself: Its cognate antigen is unknown.

Study-level points and caveats: A moderate, significant TCRB CDR3 shortening appeared in type 1 diabetes across four CD4+ subsets.

The material sequenced was naive CD4+ T cells from blood. The chain links TRBV19 to TRBJ2-5; 7 positions match TRBD2. This sequence originates from a young man with type 1 diabetes. DNA for the CDR3: TGTGCCAGTAGTATGCGGGGGAGGGAAGAGACCCAGTACTTC. Amino acid sequence: CASSMRGREETQYF.